This T cell receptor (beta chain) was captured in a study of T cells in Graves' hyperthyroidism and ophthalmopathy. What was amplified from RNA transcripts were TCR beta CDR3 regions. HTBI primers were employed in a first-round RT-PCR of the TCR CDR3. TCRdb ran MiXCR on the multiplex PCR reads and lists one entry per CDR3 protein. The table has around 660,000 distinct CDR3 sequences, 45% seen once. Pregnant or lactating patients were excluded, as were those with uncontrolled infection or other autoimmune disease. This clonotype was observed at least ten times. Sample: peripheral blood or thyroid tissue (not recorded which). The receptor comes from an adult man with Graves' disease, either hyperthyroidism or ophthalmopathy (not recorded which).

In nucleotides, the CDR3 is TGTGCCAGCAGTGGGAGGGGTCGGACTGAAGCTTTCTTT. It yields the protein CASSGRGRTEAFF. This sequence joins TRBV25-1 and TRBJ1-1; D might be TRBD1 (5 bases). This CDR3 is 13 amino acids long. Trimming removed 4 bases at V and 5 bases at J, with 11 bases between. CDR1 and CDR2 from the germline V gene are MGHDK and SYGVNS.